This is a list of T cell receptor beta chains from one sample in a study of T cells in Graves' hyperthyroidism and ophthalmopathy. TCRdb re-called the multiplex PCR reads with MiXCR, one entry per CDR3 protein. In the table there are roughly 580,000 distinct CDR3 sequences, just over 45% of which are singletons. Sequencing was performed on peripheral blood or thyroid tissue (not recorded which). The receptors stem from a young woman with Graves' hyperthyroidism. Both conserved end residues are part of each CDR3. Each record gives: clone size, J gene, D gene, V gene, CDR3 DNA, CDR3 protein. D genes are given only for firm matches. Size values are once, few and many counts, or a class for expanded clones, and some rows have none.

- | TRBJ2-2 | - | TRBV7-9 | TGTGCCAGCAGCCAGACAGGGAACACCGGGGAGCTGTTTTTT | CASSQTGNTGELFF
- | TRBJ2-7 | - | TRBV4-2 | TGTGCCACGATGCGGGAAAGGCAATCCTACGAGCAGTACTTC | CATMRERQSYEQYF
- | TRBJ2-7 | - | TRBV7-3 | TGTGCCAGCAGCTTAGGGCACTCCCACGAGCAGTACTTC | CASSLGHSHEQYF
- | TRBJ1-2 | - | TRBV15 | TGTGCCACCAGCAGAGATAGAGCAGGGGCTGGCTACACCTTC | CATSRDRAGAGYTF
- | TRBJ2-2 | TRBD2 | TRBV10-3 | TGTGCCATCAGAGACCTAGCGGGAGAGGGGACCGGGGAGCTGTTTTTT | CAIRDLAGEGTGELFF
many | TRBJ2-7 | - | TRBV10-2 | TGCGCCAGCAGTGGAGCCAGCCGCGAGCAGTACTTC | CASSGASREQYF
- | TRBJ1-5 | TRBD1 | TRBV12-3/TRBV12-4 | TGTGCTAAACAGGGGAGCAGCAATCAGCCCCAGCATTTT | CAKQGSSNQPQHF
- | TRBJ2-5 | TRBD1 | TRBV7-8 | TGTGCCAGCAGCTGGCCCTGGACAGGGGGCGGGGAGGAGACCCAGTACTTC | CASSWPWTGGGEETQYF
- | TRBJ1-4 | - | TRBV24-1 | TGTGCCACCAGTGATTCCGACAGTAGTAATGAAAAACTGTTTTTT | CATSDSDSSNEKLFF
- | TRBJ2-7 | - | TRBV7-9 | TGTGCCAGCAGCTTAGTGCTGGGGGCGCGTGACGAGCAGTACTTC | CASSLVLGARDEQYF
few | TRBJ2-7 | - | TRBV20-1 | TGCAGTGCCAGGGACGGCTCGGGCGAGCAGTACTTC | CSARDGSGEQYF
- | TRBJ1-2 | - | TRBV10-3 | TGTGCCAGCAGTGCCGTTGGGGGGTATGGCTACACCTTC | CASSAVGGYGYTF
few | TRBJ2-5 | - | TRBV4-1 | TGTGCCAGCAGCCAAGATTGGACAGACCAAGAGACCCAGTACTTC | CASSQDWTDQETQYF